The clone carrying this T cell receptor (beta chain) was recorded a few times. The source of the sample is a study of T-cell memory formation after mild COVID-19. One entry per CDR3 protein, called by TCRdb with MiXCR from the 5' RACE reads. Here the sample spans under 150,000 distinct CDR3 sequences, 22% being singletons. V shed 4 bases, J shed 9 bases, and the junction held 11 bases outside the gene matches. There are 14 residues in the CDR3. The V gene's germline CDR1 is SGHAT and CDR2 FQNNGV. The TCR comes from a man aged 18 to 35 who had mild COVID-19 (a few samples of this study predate the infection). Cell type and time point are not known. Sequenced material: PBMCs or a T cell subset sorted from them (not recorded which). This sequence joins TRBV11-2 and TRBJ2-7; 8 nucleotides match TRBD2. For the CDR3, the DNA is TGTGCCAGCAGCTCCGAAGCGGGGGAAGGTGGGCAGTACTTC. It translates to CASSSEAGEGGQYF.